What follows is one T cell receptor beta chain and its context. The record originates from a study of shared T cell receptors in the human thymus. The CDR3 is made up of 14 amino acids. Germline V gives CDR1 LNHNV, CDR2 YYDKDF (reference sequence). The ends were cut back, 0 bases at V and 3 bases at J, with 7 bases in the middle. Clones were read by immunoSEQ multiplex PCR, and TCRdb kept only the in-frame ones, dropping some. Of roughly 550,000 clones in the sample, around three quarters were seen once. These data were also reused for a study on human thymus T cells. According to that study: Having surgery to correct congenital heart defects, healthy Finnish infants acted as the donors. Thymic resections from corrective heart surgery supplied the tissue. Apparent skewing of V and J gene usage characterized both thymic and blood repertoires. Thymic repertoires from unrelated individuals overlapped highly, related research reported.

This clonotype was obtained from a boy under two years old with a congenital heart defect. Sequencing was performed on thymocytes. This chain joins TRBV15 and TRBJ2-3; possibly TRBD2 for D (6 bases). The CDR3 DNA reads TGTGCCACCAGCAGAGAGGAGGGGACAGATACGCAGTATTTT. Translating it yields CATSREEGTDTQYF.